A single sample is the source of the 10 T cell receptor beta chains below, sequenced in a study of post-analysis software for immune sequencing data. Study-wide results and caveats: Roughly 5 TRBV segments occurring more often in patients than controls included TRBV5-6, TRBV5-1 and TRBV20-1.

Every TCR beta cDNA library bore unique molecular identifiers. TCRdb fed the PCR reads into MiXCR, producing one record per CDR3 protein. The sample gives some 890,000 distinct CDR3 sequences, 53% of which show up once; 4.6% is in the top ten. These receptors lack a known antigen. Sequencing was performed on blood. These receptors were collected from a girl aged 5 to 17 with multiple sclerosis.

The genes are TRBV2 and TRBJ2-1, with TRBD2 matching 8 bases. After removal of 6 bases from V and 13 bases from J, the junction contained 11 bases not matched to a gene. The CDR3 sequence is 13 residues long. CDR1 SNHLY and CDR2 FYNNEI come from the germline V gene. In DNA, the CDR3 is TGTGCCAGCAGCCTGGGGGTAGCGGGGTTTCAGTTCTTC. Amino acids: CASSLGVAGFQFF.

The rearrangement links TRBV20-1 to TRBJ2-7, with 10 bases aligning to TRBD1. Germline values: CDR1 DFQATT, CDR2 SNEGSKA (reference sequence). V dropped 0 bases and J dropped 0; count of bases not matched to a gene: 8. The CDR3 consists of 17 residues. The CDR3: CSARDEGQGIRSYEQYF. The CDR3 DNA follows: TGCAGTGCTAGAGATGAGGGACAGGGGATTCGCTCCTACGAGCAGTACTTC.

The genes are TRBV2 and TRBJ2-7; 12 bases line up with TRBD2. Germline assignment: CDR1 SNHLY and CDR2 FYNNEI. The CDR3 covers 18 residues. The ends lost 5 bases at V and 5 bases at J; junction bases unmatched: 16. The CDR3 protein is CASSSGQLILAGGDEQYF. CDR3 sequence (DNA): TGTGCCAGCAGTTCGGGACAGCTGATCCTAGCGGGAGGGGACGAGCAGTACTTC.

This chain uses TRBV29-1 with TRBJ1-2, with D hard to call. Trimming shortened V by 4 bases and J by 0 bases, and 12 bases separated the two germline ends. The germline CDR1 and CDR2 sequences are SQVTM and ANQGSEA. The CDR3 is 14 residues long. CDR3 amino acids: CSVGLATANYGYTF. CDR3 in DNA: TGCAGCGTTGGCCTCGCCACTGCTAACTATGGCTACACCTTC.

V is TRBV12-3 or TRBV12-4 and J is TRBJ1-5; D gene uncertain. CDR3 size: 13 residues. The ends were cut back, 4 bases at V and 4 bases at J, with 8 bases in the middle. The chain's CDR3 is CASSSEGNQPQHF. The CDR3 region has the DNA TGTGCCAGCAGTTCGGAGGGAAATCAGCCCCAGCATTTT.

The rearrangement links TRBV20-1 to TRBJ1-2; 10 nucleotides align to TRBD1. Germline CDR1 DFQATT, CDR2 SNEGSKA (reference sequence). The CDR3 length is 15 residues. Unmatched junction bases numbered 8, after V lost 0 bases and J lost 7 bases. CDR3 sequence reads: CSARETTGQGGGYTF. Here the CDR3 DNA reads TGCAGTGCTAGAGAGACGACAGGACAGGGGGGTGGCTACACCTTC.

V is TRBV4-1 and J is TRBJ1-2; a possible D gene is TRBD1 (5 bases). The CDR3 extends over 13 amino acids. Trimming took off 0 bases at V and 6 bases at J, with 8 bases between the two ends. Germline V CDR1 and CDR2: MGHRA, YSYEKL. The CDR3 loop is CASSQDGGDGYTF. As DNA, the CDR3 is TGCGCCAGCAGCCAAGACGGGGGGGATGGCTACACCTTC.

The CDR3 here is CASSLAINYEQYF. The CDR3 coding sequence is TGTGCCAGCAGTTTGGCGATAAATTACGAGCAGTACTTC. The rearrangement links TRBV12-3 or TRBV12-4 to TRBJ2-7; D gene unclear. The CDR3 has 13 residues. The V gene lost 3 bases and the J gene lost 4 bases, with 10 bases spanning the gap.

This clonotype showed up just a few times. This chain joins TRBV29-1 and TRBJ2-7; the D gene could be TRBD1 or TRBD2 (5 bases each). This CDR3 region has 14 residues. V was trimmed by 4 bases and J by 2 bases, leaving 15 bases between them. The V gene's germline CDR1 is SQVTM and CDR2 ANQGSEA. Written as DNA, the CDR3 is TGCAGCGTTGGGTGGACCGGGGCAGCCTACGAGCAGTACTTC. Translation: CSVGWTGAAYEQYF.

The chain is built from TRBV5-1 and TRBJ2-7; D is unresolved. The ends were cut back, 5 bases at V and 3 bases at J, with 15 bases in the middle. The CDR3 contains 14 residues. Germline CDR1 reads SGHRS; CDR2 reads YFSETQ. DNA of the CDR3: TGCGCCAGCAGGGGTGGGTGGAACAACTACGAGCAGTACTTC. Translation: CASRGGWNNYEQYF.